The 21 T cell receptor beta chains below come from one sample, sequenced in a study of T cells expressing NK-cell markers. TCRdb reprocessed the 5' RACE reads and reports one entry per CDR3 protein, with no DNA. This specimen shows 120,000 to 150,000 distinct CDR3 sequences; the ten leading clones hold roughly 12%. Sequencing was carried out using blood T cells: a sorted CD56 or NKG2C T cell subset, CD4+ or CD8+ T cells, or bulk PBMC T cells (not recorded which). Receptors were obtained from a man aged 18 to 30 in good health.

V is TRBV27 and J is TRBJ2-4; TCRdb picks TRBD2, but there is no DNA to check that call. The length of the CDR3 is 15 residues. The germline V gene has CDR1 MNHEY and CDR2 SMNVEV (reference sequence). This CDR3 reads CASSFVRGGVDIQYF.

The chain is built from TRBV20-1 and TRBJ2-2. CDR3 length: 13 amino acids. Germline-derived CDR1 and CDR2 are DFQATT and SNEGSKA (reference sequence). The CDR3 sequence: CSAKSGNTGELFF.

The V gene is TRBV4-3, the J gene TRBJ1-2; TCRdb selects TRBD1, and the lack of DNA leaves this call unchecked. The CDR3 sequence is 14 residues long. Per germline, CDR1 LGHNA and CDR2 YSLEER. The CDR3 reads CASNPGQGAGGYTF.

The V and J genes are TRBV5-1 and TRBJ2-1; TCRdb outputs TRBD2, but without DNA this stays unchecked. CDR1 SGHRS and CDR2 YFSETQ come from the germline V gene. This CDR3 has 15 residues. Here the CDR3 reads CASSFGTPDIDEQFF.

This rearrangement joins TRBV27 to TRBJ2-1; the TCRdb D gene call, TRBD2, has no DNA to confirm it. CDR3 size: 18 residues. Germline loops: CDR1 MNHEY, CDR2 SMNVEV (reference sequence). The CDR3 is CASSFTYLAGEIYNEQFF.

This chain links TRBV12-3 or TRBV12-4 with TRBJ1-5; the TRBD1 assignment by TCRdb is unverifiable without DNA. The CDR3 covers 14 residues. CDR3: CASRLGGNNQPQHF.

The CDR3 is CASSPGLAGGSGANVLTF. V and J are TRBV23-1 and TRBJ2-6; TCRdb reports TRBD2, a call that lacks DNA to check it against. TRBV23-1 is marked as an open reading frame, function uncertain. CDR3 length: 18 amino acids.

This chain joins TRBV7-9 and TRBJ2-3; no DNA is available, so the TRBD2 call from TCRdb remains unchecked. Per the germline V gene, CDR1 is SEHNR and CDR2 is FQNEAQ (reference sequence). The CDR3 is 15 amino acids. CDR3: CASSQTSGRAVTQYF.

This chain links TRBV12-3 or TRBV12-4 with TRBJ1-2. The CDR3 sequence is 13 residues long. The CDR3 sequence: CACTGPPNYGYTF.

The gene calls are TRBV27 and TRBJ2-1; TCRdb calls TRBD2, which cannot be checked without DNA. The CDR3 has 15 residues. Germline V lookup: CDR1 MNHEY, CDR2 SMNVEV (reference sequence). The CDR3: CASSPTSGSLNEQFF.

V is TRBV6-5 and J is TRBJ1-1; there is no DNA to check the TCRdb D call of TRBD1. Germline V lookup: CDR1 MNHEY, CDR2 SVGAGI. The CDR3 has 14 amino acids. The CDR3: CASSLQGVATEAFF.

This rearrangement joins TRBV7-9 to TRBJ2-1. This CDR3 is built from 12 residues. Looked up from germline, CDR1 is SEHNR and CDR2 is FQNEAQ (reference sequence). The chain's CDR3 is CASTQTLNEQFF.

Here the CDR3 reads CASSLATGGKHNEQFF. The chain links TRBV5-4 to TRBJ2-1; TCRdb names TRBD2, which stays unverified in the absence of DNA. Germline loops: CDR1 SGHNT, CDR2 YYREEE (reference sequence). The CDR3 is 16 amino acids.

This chain joins TRBV2 and TRBJ1-2; TCRdb designates TRBD1, a call that cannot be tested without DNA. The CDR3 has 15 residues. The germline CDR1 and CDR2 sequences are SNHLY and FYNNEI. The CDR3 region is CAIGGDGGGFYGYTF. Combining the CDR3 with reference TRBV2 and TRBJ1-2 gives the whole variable domain EPEVTQTPSHQVTQMGQEVILRCVPISNHLYFYWYRQILGQKVEFLVSFYNNEISEKSEIFDDQFSVERPDGSNFTLKIRSTKLEDSAMYFCAIGGDGGGFYGYTFGSGTRLTVV.

The CDR3: CASSLDWTGGTEAFF. The J gene is TRBJ1-1, the V gene TRBV11-3; no DNA is available, so the TRBD1 call from TCRdb remains unchecked. The length of the CDR3 is 15 residues. CDR1 and CDR2 (germline): SGHNT, YENEEA.

The chain employs TRBV4-3 and TRBJ2-7; there is no DNA to check the TCRdb D call of TRBD2. CDR1 is LGHNA, CDR2 YSLEER, per germline. The CDR3 consists of 15 residues. CDR3 amino acids: CASSQGLSPRDWQYF.

The chain combines TRBV5-1 with TRBJ2-2; TCRdb gives TRBD1 as the D gene, but with no DNA this cannot be confirmed. The CDR3 covers 16 residues. From germline, CDR1 is SGHRS and CDR2 YFSETQ. This CDR3 reads CASSPGDRGQAGELFF.

This chain connects TRBV21-1 to TRBJ1-1. TRBV21-1 is annotated as a pseudogene. There are 16 residues in the CDR3. The CDR3: CASSNPTRLMNTEAFF.

The rearrangement joins TRBV7-9 to TRBJ1-2. The CDR3 contains 16 residues. From germline, CDR1 is SEHNR and CDR2 FQNEAQ (reference sequence). The CDR3 sequence: CASSLLERVLNYGYTF.

V is TRBV15 and J is TRBJ2-1; TCRdb's D call of TRBD1 is untestable without DNA. The CDR3 covers 16 residues. Germline values: CDR1 LNHNV, CDR2 YYDKDF (reference sequence). CDR3 residues: CATSREGGSSYNEQFF.

This rearrangement joins TRBV18 to TRBJ2-1. The CDR3 runs 16 residues. From germline, CDR1 is KGHSH and CDR2 LQKENI. The CDR3 region is CASSQDVLSSYNEQFF.